The clone carrying this T cell receptor (beta chain) was recorded at least ten times. Its antigen is unknown. The source of the sample is a study of identical twins. General study results and limits: Its conclusions, products of cross-sectional statistical analysis, did not come from following the same donors. There were fewer insertions in abundant cord blood beta clonotypes, but memory repertoires showed no such pattern.

Carrying unique molecular identifiers, the cDNA also gained a universal primer site through template switching. In TCRdb, the 5' RACE reads were re-called with MiXCR into one record per CDR3 protein. The table has about 890,000 distinct CDR3 sequences, roughly an eighth seen once. Losses at the gene ends were 5 bases for V and 6 bases for J; bases not matched to a gene: 15. CDR3 length: 17 residues. The germline V gene has CDR1 SGHTA and CDR2 FQGTGA. These same records also appear under a second study, on yellow fever vaccine responses in identical twins.

Sequencing was done on a sample of PBMCs. The clonotype was recovered from a woman aged 18-29 years in good health. The genes are TRBV7-3 and TRBJ2-2; 7 positions agree with TRBD2. Written as DNA, the CDR3 is TGTGCCAGCAGCCCACACCCCGCTAGCGGAGGGGCCGGGGAGCTGTTTTTT. It translates to CASSPHPASGGAGELFF.